Listed below are T cell receptor beta chains from one sample, sequenced in a study of blood T cells in healthy people across ages. TCRdb processed the 5' RACE reads anew with MiXCR; each CDR3 protein has one entry. Here the sample spans hundreds of thousands of distinct CDR3 sequences, 40% to 50% being singletons. The source material was blood. The origin of the receptors is a man in his 60s in good health. Each CDR3 is given with its conserved first and last residue. The D gene is left open where the match is weak. Size is omitted from some rows. Given values are once, few, many or a class for expanded clones.

j_gene,d_gene,abundance,v_gene,CDR3nt,CDR3aa
TRBJ2-7,TRBD2,NA,TRBV7-2,TGTGCCAGCAGCCAATCCGGGACTAGCGTACTCAATGAGCAGTACTTC,CASSQSGTSVLNEQYF
TRBJ2-3,TRBD2,few,TRBV4-3,TGCGCCAGCAGCCAAGCGGGGGGGCGGAATACGCAGTATTTT,CASSQAGGRNTQYF
TRBJ1-2,NA,NA,TRBV4-1,TGCGCCAGCAGCCAACGGGACTCGAATGACTACACCTTC,CASSQRDSNDYTF
TRBJ2-5,TRBD1,few,TRBV2,TGTGCCAGCAGCCGGGACAGGGACGAGACCCAGTACTTC,CASSRDRDETQYF
TRBJ1-2,NA,NA,TRBV6-2/TRBV6-3,TGTGCCAGCAGTCCCCCACAGAGATATGGCTACACCTTC,CASSPPQRYGYTF
TRBJ1-1,NA,few,TRBV7-2,TGTGCCAGCAGCACCGTCTTGGTTGGGTTGGCTGAAGCTTTCTTT,CASSTVLVGLAEAFF
TRBJ2-5,NA,NA,TRBV7-8,TGTGCCAGCAGCTTAAGGGGGGATGAAGAGACCCAGTACTTC,CASSLRGDEETQYF
TRBJ2-7,NA,few,TRBV7-2,TGTGCCAGCAGCTTAGACGGGTCAGGGTACGAGCAGTACTTC,CASSLDGSGYEQYF
TRBJ2-5,NA,NA,TRBV7-9,TGTGCCAGCAGCTCTCCGGAGGAATGGGGGACCCAGTACTTC,CASSSPEEWGTQYF
TRBJ1-2,NA,NA,TRBV20-1,TGCAGTGCTAGCTCCAGGGCTACAACAGGTCGCTACACCTTC,CSASSRATTGRYTF
TRBJ2-5,NA,NA,TRBV12-3/TRBV12-4,TGTGCCAGCAGTCCACCCCCAGGGGGGCGGGAGACCCAGTACTTC,CASSPPPGGRETQYF
TRBJ2-3,NA,NA,TRBV6-1,TGTGCCAGCAGTGAAGCGGGGGGGGCAACAGATACGCAGTATTTT,CASSEAGGATDTQYF
TRBJ2-5,NA,NA,TRBV7-6,TGTGCCAGCAGCCCCGGTTTAGCGGTTACCTACAATGAGCAGTACTTC,CASSPGLAVTYNEQYF
TRBJ2-7,NA,NA,TRBV7-9,TGTGCCAGCGGGGACGGGACCTACGAGCAGTACTTC,CASGDGTYEQYF
TRBJ2-7,NA,NA,TRBV6-4,TGTGCCAGCAGTGCTAGGGCAGGGGTATACAATGAGCAGTACTTC,CASSARAGVYNEQYF
TRBJ1-2,NA,NA,TRBV15,TGTGCCACCAGCAGAGATCTCACGGGGTCTGGCTACACCTTC,CATSRDLTGSGYTF
TRBJ1-2,NA,NA,TRBV6-6,TGTGCCAGCACCTCTTTTGACAACTATGGCTACACCTTC,CASTSFDNYGYTF
TRBJ1-1,NA,once,TRBV19,TGTGCCAGTAGTATTGAGGGGCGAGACAACACTGAAGCTTTCTTT,CASSIEGRDNTEAFF
TRBJ2-5,TRBD2,few,TRBV6-5,TGTGCCAGCAGTAAAAGTCGGGGGGGACAAGAGACCCAGTACTTC,CASSKSRGGQETQYF
TRBJ1-1,NA,NA,TRBV7-9,TGTGCCAGCACCCCAGGTCGGGGGAGAAACACTGAAGCTTTCTTT,CASTPGRGRNTEAFF
TRBJ2-1,TRBD1,few,TRBV30,TGTGCCTGGAGCAGGGGGCTTGACAATGAGCAGTTCTTC,CAWSRGLDNEQFF
TRBJ2-1,TRBD2,few,TRBV7-2,TGTGCCAGCAGCTTAGCGGGGACTAGCGGGGGGCTCTACAATGAGCAGTTCTTC,CASSLAGTSGGLYNEQFF
TRBJ2-5,NA,NA,TRBV4-1,TGCGCCAGCAGCCAATTCCGGGCTAGCGCACAAGAGACCCAGTACTTC,CASSQFRASAQETQYF
TRBJ1-4,TRBD1,few,TRBV7-9,TGTGCCAGCAGCTTAGTAGGGGGCGGAAATGAAAAACTGTTTTTT,CASSLVGGGNEKLFF
TRBJ2-7,TRBD2,many,TRBV4-3,TGCGCCAGCAGCCAAGAGCTCGGGGGGGCCTACGAGCAGTACTTC,CASSQELGGAYEQYF
TRBJ2-1,TRBD2,NA,TRBV27,TGTGCCAGCAAAACTAGCGGGGGTAACAATGAGCAGTTCTTC,CASKTSGGNNEQFF
TRBJ2-4,NA,NA,TRBV10-3,TGTGCCATCAGTGAGTCGGCGGTAACAGCCAAAAACATTCAGTACTTC,CAISESAVTAKNIQYF
TRBJ2-7,NA,NA,TRBV4-1,TGCGCCAGCAGCCAAGCTTTCGGGGGCTCAAGCTCCTACGAGCAGTACTTC,CASSQAFGGSSSYEQYF
TRBJ2-7,NA,many,TRBV27,TGTGCCAGCAGTTTAGGGGTTGGGTACGAGCAGTACTTC,CASSLGVGYEQYF
TRBJ2-2,TRBD2,NA,TRBV2,TGTGCCAGCAAACGTAGCGGGGGGGGCTACACCGGGGAGCTGTTTTTT,CASKRSGGGYTGELFF
TRBJ2-5,NA,NA,TRBV11-2,TGTGCCAGCAGCTTAGGCAGGGTCTCCTACAATGAGCAGTACTTC,CASSLGRVSYNEQYF
TRBJ2-5,NA,once,TRBV7-9,TGTGCCAGCAGCTTAGCGCTTATCGGGGGAACCCAAGAGACCCAGTACTTC,CASSLALIGGTQETQYF
TRBJ2-7,NA,NA,TRBV29-1,TGCAGCGCCAACCGTCCGGGGGGCCCCTACAATGAGCAGTACTTC,CSANRPGGPYNEQYF
TRBJ2-1,TRBD2,NA,TRBV4-3,TGCGCCAGCAGCCAACAGAGCGGGGGGGCGTCCGATGAGCAGTTCTTC,CASSQQSGGASDEQFF
TRBJ2-1,NA,few,TRBV4-3,TGCGCCAGCAGCCAAGGGGGATGGGGGACTTACAATGAGCAGTTCTTC,CASSQGGWGTYNEQFF
TRBJ2-7,NA,many,TRBV7-6,TGTGCCAGCAGCAAAACAGCTAACCCCTACGAGCAGTACTTC,CASSKTANPYEQYF
TRBJ1-2,NA,NA,TRBV7-2,TGTGCCAGCACCTTTGGAGGGCCTAACTATGGCTACACCTTC,CASTFGGPNYGYTF
TRBJ2-7,TRBD2,NA,TRBV5-1,TGCGCCAGCAGCTCGGGACTAGCGGGTGGCTCGTTCCCCTACGAGCAGTACTTC,CASSSGLAGGSFPYEQYF
TRBJ1-1,NA,NA,TRBV7-2,TGTGCCAGCAGCTCGGGACACCCGAACACTGAAGCTTTCTTT,CASSSGHPNTEAFF
TRBJ1-1,NA,once,TRBV29-1,TGCAGCGTTGAACGGTTTACTGGGAACACTGAAGCTTTCTTT,CSVERFTGNTEAFF
TRBJ2-7,TRBD2,NA,TRBV11-2,TGTGCCAGCAGCTTCGGGGGGTTAAGCGAGCAGTACTTC,CASSFGGLSEQYF